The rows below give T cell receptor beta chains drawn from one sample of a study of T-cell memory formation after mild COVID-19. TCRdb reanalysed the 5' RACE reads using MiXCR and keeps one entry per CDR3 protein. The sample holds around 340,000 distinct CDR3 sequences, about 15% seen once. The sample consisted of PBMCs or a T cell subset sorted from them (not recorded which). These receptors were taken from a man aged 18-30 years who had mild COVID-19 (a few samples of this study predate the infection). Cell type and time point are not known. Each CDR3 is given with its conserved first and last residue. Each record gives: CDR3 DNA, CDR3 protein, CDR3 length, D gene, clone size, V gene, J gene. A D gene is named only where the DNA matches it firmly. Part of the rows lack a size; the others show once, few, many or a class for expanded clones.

TGTGCCAGCAGCTTAGGGACTGCCTCCTACGAGCAGTACTTC	CASSLGTASYEQYF	14	NA	few	TRBV7-9	TRBJ2-7
TGTGCCAGCAGTTTTACAGGCCCAGGGGGGACCCAGTACTTC	CASSFTGPGGTQYF	14	TRBD1	few	TRBV12-3/TRBV12-4	TRBJ2-5
TGTGCCAGCAGCCAAGGTAGCGGGGGGTTCACCGGGGAGCTGTTTTTT	CASSQGSGGFTGELFF	16	TRBD2	NA	TRBV14	TRBJ2-2
TGCGCCAGCAGCTTGCGGACAGGTGACGGAAACACCATATATTTT	CASSLRTGDGNTIYF	15	TRBD1	few	TRBV5-1	TRBJ1-3
TGCGCCAGCAGCTTATGGGTCAGCCAGGGGATGGACAATGAGCAGTTCTTC	CASSLWVSQGMDNEQFF	17	NA	NA	TRBV5-1	TRBJ2-1
TGTGCCGGCAGTTTTAAGCCCGGAGCCGGGGAGCTGTTTTTT	CAGSFKPGAGELFF	14	NA	once	TRBV12-3/TRBV12-4	TRBJ2-2
TGCGCCAGCAGCTTGATCGGAAACAGACAAGAGACCCAGTACTTC	CASSLIGNRQETQYF	15	NA	NA	TRBV5-1	TRBJ2-5
TGTGCCAGCAGCCCCCGGGCGGCAGGGTCGCATGGCTACACCTTC	CASSPRAAGSHGYTF	15	NA	NA	TRBV4-2	TRBJ1-2
TGCGCCAGCAGCCCGCGGGAGACTAGCACAGATACGCAGTATTTT	CASSPRETSTDTQYF	15	TRBD2	few	TRBV4-3	TRBJ2-3
TGTGCCAGCAGCCCTCGGACAGGATCCTATGGCTACACCTTC	CASSPRTGSYGYTF	14	TRBD1	NA	TRBV11-2	TRBJ1-2
TGCAGTGCTAGAGAAACTAGCGGGGGAGAGACCCAGTACTTC	CSARETSGGETQYF	14	TRBD2	NA	TRBV20-1	TRBJ2-5
TGTGCCAGCAGCAAGCGAACGGACTATGGCTACACCTTC	CASSKRTDYGYTF	13	NA	few	TRBV21-1	TRBJ1-2
TGTGCCAGTAGCGGGACACTCCGGGGTGAAAAACTGTTTTTT	CASSGTLRGEKLFF	14	NA	few	TRBV9	TRBJ1-4
TGTGCCAGCAGTGGGACTAGCGGGGGAAACAATGAGCAGTTCTTC	CASSGTSGGNNEQFF	15	TRBD2	NA	TRBV6-6	TRBJ2-1
TGCGCCAGCAGCTTCGGAGGACTCAATCAGCCCCAGCATTTT	CASSFGGLNQPQHF	14	NA	NA	TRBV5-1	TRBJ1-5
TGTGCCAGCAGCACTCTAGCTTCCGGGGAGCTGTTTTTT	CASSTLASGELFF	13	NA	few	TRBV7-6	TRBJ2-2
TGTGCCAGCAGCCCCCTTTACCCAGGGACACCCTACAATGAGCAGTTCTTC	CASSPLYPGTPYNEQFF	17	NA	NA	TRBV7-2	TRBJ2-1
TGCGCCAGCAGCACAGGACCCGAGGGTACCAATGAAAAACTGTTTTTT	CASSTGPEGTNEKLFF	16	NA	NA	TRBV5-1	TRBJ1-4
TGCGCCAGCAGCTCTCAGGATAACACTGAAGCTTTCTTT	CASSSQDNTEAFF	13	NA	few	TRBV5-1	TRBJ1-1
TGTGCCAGCAGCTTGAGGGGGGGATCTACGTACAATGAGCAGTTCTTC	CASSLRGGSTYNEQFF	16	NA	many	TRBV5-6	TRBJ2-1
TGTGCCAGCACAACTCCCCGGGGGCGGAACACTGAAGCTTTCTTT	CASTTPRGRNTEAFF	15	NA	few	TRBV6-2/TRBV6-3	TRBJ1-1
TGTGCCAGCAGTTTTTTCGCGATGCAGAACGAGCAGTACTTC	CASSFFAMQNEQYF	14	NA	NA	TRBV12-3/TRBV12-4	TRBJ2-7
TGTGCCAGCTCCCCCGGGCGATACACCGGGGAGCTGTTTTTT	CASSPGRYTGELFF	14	NA	NA	TRBV11-1	TRBJ2-2
TGTGCCAGCAGTGACGCCCGAGACAGCACAGATACGCAGTATTTT	CASSDARDSTDTQYF	15	NA	once	TRBV6-4	TRBJ2-3
TGTGCCAGCAGCTCGACTGAGACCCAGTACTTC	CASSSTETQYF	11	NA	NA	TRBV7-2	TRBJ2-5
TGTGCCAGCAGTCCGCACGGGACAGGGGATTCGGATACGCAGTATTTT	CASSPHGTGDSDTQYF	16	TRBD1	NA	TRBV28	TRBJ2-3
TGTGCCTGGACTTCGGATGGGCCCCGGGAGGCTTTCTTT	CAWTSDGPREAFF	13	NA	NA	TRBV30	TRBJ1-1
TGCAGCGTTGAAAGGAGGGACAATGAGCAGTTCTTC	CSVERRDNEQFF	12	NA	NA	TRBV29-1	TRBJ2-1
TGCGCCAGCGCCTCGAGGGGGATGAGAGATACGCAGTATTTT	CASASRGMRDTQYF	14	NA	NA	TRBV4-3	TRBJ2-3
TGCGCCAGCAGCTCTCCGGACGGGACTGAAGCTTTCTTT	CASSSPDGTEAFF	13	NA	many	TRBV5-1	TRBJ1-1
TGTGCCAGCAGCTTAGAGCCGGGGACAGGGTTCGGCGTGAATGAGCAGTTCTTC	CASSLEPGTGFGVNEQFF	18	TRBD1	many	TRBV11-2	TRBJ2-1
TGCGCCAGCAGCCGAAGCGTACAGGGGGATCAGCCCCAGCATTTT	CASSRSVQGDQPQHF	15	TRBD1	NA	TRBV4-3	TRBJ1-5
TGTGCCAGCAGCCAAGATGCGACGCGGGTGGGACTGTTTTTT	CASSQDATRVGLFF	14	NA	few	TRBV3-1	TRBJ1-4
TGCAGTGCCAGCCCCAGGGGGAGGGTTAACTATGGCTACACCTTC	CSASPRGRVNYGYTF	15	TRBD1	NA	TRBV20-1	TRBJ1-2
TGTGCCAGCAGTTCCTTCGTGACAGGGAAGGGAGGCTACACCTTC	CASSSFVTGKGGYTF	15	TRBD1	NA	TRBV6-6	TRBJ1-2
TGTGCCAGCAGCCGGGCGGGGGACGACGGGAGAAAACTGTTTTTT	CASSRAGDDGRKLFF	15	NA	few	TRBV7-2	TRBJ1-4
TGTGCCAGCAGCTTAGGTTTACAGGGGGAAAACATTCAGTACTTC	CASSLGLQGENIQYF	15	TRBD1	many	TRBV7-2	TRBJ2-4
TGTGCCACCAGTGAATCAGGACAGGGGCCTCGAACCGGGGAGCTGTTTTTT	CATSESGQGPRTGELFF	17	TRBD1	few	TRBV24-1	TRBJ2-2
TGTGCCAGCAGCCATGGGACACAAAGCGATGAGCAGTTCTTC	CASSHGTQSDEQFF	14	NA	NA	TRBV3-1	TRBJ2-1
TGCAGTGCAGAGGACAGGCACGGGTTAGGTGGCGGGGAGCTGTTTTTT	CSAEDRHGLGGGELFF	16	TRBD1	few	TRBV20-1	TRBJ2-2
TGTGCCAGCAGTGAGGTCAGCTACAATGAGCAGTTCTTC	CASSEVSYNEQFF	13	NA	NA	TRBV2	TRBJ2-1
TGCAGTGCTAGAGATAGAACTAGCGGGGGACCAGATACGCAGTATTTT	CSARDRTSGGPDTQYF	16	TRBD2	few	TRBV20-1	TRBJ2-3
TGTGCTAGTCGGGCTAGCGGGGGTCAAGAGACCCAGTACTTC	CASRASGGQETQYF	14	TRBD2	many	TRBV12-5	TRBJ2-5
TGTGCCAGCAGTCTGGGACCGTCTCAGTTCTTC	CASSLGPSQFF	11	NA	NA	TRBV6-5	TRBJ2-1
TGTGCCAGCAGTGAAGAGGGCGGGGGGGCAGATACGCAGTATTTT	CASSEEGGGADTQYF	15	TRBD2	NA	TRBV6-1	TRBJ2-3
TGTGCCAGCAGCGTAGGAACGGGAAGCACAGATACGCAGTATTTT	CASSVGTGSTDTQYF	15	NA	NA	TRBV9	TRBJ2-3
TGTGCCAGCAGCTTGGGGGACAGGGAATACGAGCAGTACTTC	CASSLGDREYEQYF	14	TRBD1	NA	TRBV5-4	TRBJ2-7
TGTGCCAGCAGGCTTGGTACTAGCGGGGGGGCCCACAATGAGCAGTTCTTC	CASRLGTSGGAHNEQFF	17	TRBD2	many	TRBV7-2	TRBJ2-1
TGTGCCAGCAGTTTTCTCGGGGCAGATACGCAGTATTTT	CASSFLGADTQYF	13	NA	many	TRBV12-3/TRBV12-4	TRBJ2-3
TGTGCCACCAGTAGCGGGGGGGCCGACGGTGAGCAGTTCTTC	CATSSGGADGEQFF	14	TRBD2	few	TRBV6-2/TRBV6-3	TRBJ2-1
TGCAGTGCTAGAGAGGGGTCAGCTAACTATGGCTACACCTTC	CSAREGSANYGYTF	14	NA	few	TRBV20-1	TRBJ1-2
TGTGCCAGCAGCCGCGCGGGGGGCAACACTGAAGCTTTCTTT	CASSRAGGNTEAFF	14	NA	NA	TRBV7-9	TRBJ1-1